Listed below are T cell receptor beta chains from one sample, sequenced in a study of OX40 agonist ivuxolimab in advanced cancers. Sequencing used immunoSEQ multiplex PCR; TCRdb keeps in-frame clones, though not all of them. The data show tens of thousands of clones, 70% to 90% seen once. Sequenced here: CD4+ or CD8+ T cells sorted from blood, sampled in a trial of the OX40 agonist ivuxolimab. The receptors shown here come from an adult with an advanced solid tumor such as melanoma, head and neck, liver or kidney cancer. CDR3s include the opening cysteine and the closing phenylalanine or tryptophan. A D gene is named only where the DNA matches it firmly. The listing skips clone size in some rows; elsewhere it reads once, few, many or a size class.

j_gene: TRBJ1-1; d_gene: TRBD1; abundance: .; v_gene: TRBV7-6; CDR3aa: CASSLNRGGTEAFF; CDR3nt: TGTGCCAGCAGCTTAAACAGGGGTGGTACTGAAGCTTTCTTT
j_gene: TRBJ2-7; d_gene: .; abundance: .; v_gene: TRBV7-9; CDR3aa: CASSSPGGRSSYEQYF; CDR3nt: TGTGCCAGCAGCTCGCCCGGGGGAAGGAGCTCCTACGAGCAGTACTTC
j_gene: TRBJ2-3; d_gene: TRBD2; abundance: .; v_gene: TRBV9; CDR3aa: CASSASGTSGSGDTQYF; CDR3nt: TGTGCCAGCAGCGCCTCGGGGACTAGCGGGTCAGGGGATACGCAGTATTTT
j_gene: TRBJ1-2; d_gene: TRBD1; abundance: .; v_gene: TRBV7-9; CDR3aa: CASSQGANGYTF; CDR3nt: TGTGCCAGCAGCCAGGGGGCTAACGGCTACACCTTC
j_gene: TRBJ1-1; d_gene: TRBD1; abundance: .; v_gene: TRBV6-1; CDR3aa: CASSLGTANTEAFF; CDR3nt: TGTGCCAGCAGCCTAGGGACAGCGAACACTGAAGCTTTCTTT
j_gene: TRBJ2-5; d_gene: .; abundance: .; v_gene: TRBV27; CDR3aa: CASSLGGGHFETQYF; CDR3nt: TGTGCCAGCAGTCTAGGGGGAGGGCATTTCGAGACCCAGTACTTC
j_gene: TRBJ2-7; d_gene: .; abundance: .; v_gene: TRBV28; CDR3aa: CASSLEGLSSYEQYF; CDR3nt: TGTGCCAGCAGTTTAGAGGGGCTGAGCTCCTACGAGCAGTACTTC
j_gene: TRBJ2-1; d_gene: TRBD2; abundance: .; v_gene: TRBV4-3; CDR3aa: CASSQFLAGGPSSYNEQFF; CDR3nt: TGCGCCAGCAGCCAATTCTTAGCGGGAGGCCCTAGCTCCTACAATGAGCAGTTCTTC
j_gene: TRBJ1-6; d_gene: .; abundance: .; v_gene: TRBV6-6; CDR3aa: CASSTSTNRNNSPLHF; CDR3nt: TGTGCCAGCAGTACCTCCACCAACCGTAACAATTCACCCCTCCACTTT
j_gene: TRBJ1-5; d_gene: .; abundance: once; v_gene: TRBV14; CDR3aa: CASSQAGNQPQHF; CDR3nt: TGTGCCAGCAGCCAAGCGGGGAACCAGCCCCAGCATTTT
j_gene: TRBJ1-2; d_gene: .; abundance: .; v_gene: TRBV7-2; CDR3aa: CASSLGRLYGYTF; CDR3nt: TGTGCCAGCAGCTTAGGGAGATTATATGGCTACACCTTC
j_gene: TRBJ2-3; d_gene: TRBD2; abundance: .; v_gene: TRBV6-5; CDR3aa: CASSYLKAGVEDTQYF; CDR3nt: TGTGCCAGCAGTTACCTTAAAGCGGGAGTAGAGGATACGCAGTATTTT
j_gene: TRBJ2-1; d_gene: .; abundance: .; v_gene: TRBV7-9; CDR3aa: CASSLELVGDEQFF; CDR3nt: TGTGCCAGCAGCTTAGAACTAGTAGGCGATGAGCAGTTCTTC
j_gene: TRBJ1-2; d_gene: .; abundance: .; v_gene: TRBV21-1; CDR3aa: CASSKALSVYGYTF; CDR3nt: TGTGCCAGCAGCAAAGCGCTGAGTGTCTATGGCTACACCTTC
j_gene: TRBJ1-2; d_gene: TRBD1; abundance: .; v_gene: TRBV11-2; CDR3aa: CASSSQRGLGGYTF; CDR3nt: TGTGCCAGCAGCTCCCAGAGGGGGCTCGGTGGCTACACCTTC
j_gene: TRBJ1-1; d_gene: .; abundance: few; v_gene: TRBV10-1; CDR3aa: CASSGTYTEAFF; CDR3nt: TGCGCCAGCAGTGGAACATACACTGAAGCTTTCTTT
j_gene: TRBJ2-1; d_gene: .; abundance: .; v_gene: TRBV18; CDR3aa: CASSPDGGFPYNEQFF; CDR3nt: TGTGCCAGCTCACCCGATGGGGGTTTTCCCTACAATGAGCAGTTCTTC
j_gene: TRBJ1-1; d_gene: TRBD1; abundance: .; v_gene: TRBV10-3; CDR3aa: CAISEGRGRRETEAFF; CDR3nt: TGTGCCATCAGTGAGGGCAGGGGGCGTCGGGAGACTGAAGCTTTCTTT
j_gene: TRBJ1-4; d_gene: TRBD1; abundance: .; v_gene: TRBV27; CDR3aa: CASSPYGTGGEKLFF; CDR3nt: TGTGCCAGCAGTCCGTACGGGACAGGGGGCGAAAAACTGTTTTTT
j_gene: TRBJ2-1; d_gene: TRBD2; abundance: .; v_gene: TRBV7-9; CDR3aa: CASSVRAGETYNEQFF; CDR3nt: TGTGCCAGCAGCGTAAGGGCGGGAGAGACCTACAATGAGCAGTTCTTC
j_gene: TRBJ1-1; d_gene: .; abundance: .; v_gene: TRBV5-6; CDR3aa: CASGRRDTLNTEAFF; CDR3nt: TGTGCCAGCGGTCGAAGAGACACTTTGAACACTGAAGCTTTCTTT
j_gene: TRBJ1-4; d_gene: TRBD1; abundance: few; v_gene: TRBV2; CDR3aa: CASSGQGVRANEKLFF; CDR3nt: TGTGCCAGCAGTGGACAGGGGGTGAGAGCTAATGAAAAACTGTTTTTT
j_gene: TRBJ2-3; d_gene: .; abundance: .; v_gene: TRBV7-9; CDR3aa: CASSLWTDTDTQYF; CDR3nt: TGTGCCAGCAGCTTATGGACGGACACAGATACGCAGTATTTT
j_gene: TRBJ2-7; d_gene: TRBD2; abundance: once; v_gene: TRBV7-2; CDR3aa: CASSPSGSYEQYF; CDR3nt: TGTGCCAGCAGCCCCAGCGGGAGCTACGAGCAGTACTTC
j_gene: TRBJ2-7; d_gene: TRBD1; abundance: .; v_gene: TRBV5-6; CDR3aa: CASSQGQGVYEQYF; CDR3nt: TGTGCCAGCAGCCAAGGACAGGGAGTCTACGAGCAGTACTTC
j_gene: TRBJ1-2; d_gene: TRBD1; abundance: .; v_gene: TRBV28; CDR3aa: CASSRDRGLYGYTF; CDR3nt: TGTGCCAGCAGTCGGGACAGGGGGCTCTATGGCTACACCTTC
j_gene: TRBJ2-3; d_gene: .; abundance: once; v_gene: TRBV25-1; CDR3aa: CASSESGVGTDTQYF; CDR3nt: TGTGCCAGCAGTGAATCCGGGGTGGGCACAGATACGCAGTATTTT
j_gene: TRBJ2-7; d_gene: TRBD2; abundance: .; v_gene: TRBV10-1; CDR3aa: CASSELAGGHYEQYF; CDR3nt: TGCGCCAGCAGTGAGCTAGCGGGAGGCCACTACGAGCAGTACTTC
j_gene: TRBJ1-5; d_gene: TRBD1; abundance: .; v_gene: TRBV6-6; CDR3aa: CASSSTGFNQPQHF; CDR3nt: TGTGCCAGCAGTTCGACAGGGTTCAATCAGCCCCAGCATTTT
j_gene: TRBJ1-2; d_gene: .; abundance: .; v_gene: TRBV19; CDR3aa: CASSVRQASQGNYGYTF; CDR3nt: TGTGCCAGTAGTGTCAGACAGGCGTCACAGGGAAACTATGGCTACACCTTC
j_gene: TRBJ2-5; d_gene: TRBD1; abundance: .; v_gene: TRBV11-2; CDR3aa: CASSSGQGWLETQYF; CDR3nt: TGTGCCAGCAGCTCCGGACAGGGATGGTTGGAGACCCAGTACTTC
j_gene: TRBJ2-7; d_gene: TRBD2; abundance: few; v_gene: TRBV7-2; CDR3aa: CASSSGLAGAGEQYF; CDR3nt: TGTGCCAGCAGCTCCGGACTAGCGGGAGCTGGGGAGCAGTACTTC
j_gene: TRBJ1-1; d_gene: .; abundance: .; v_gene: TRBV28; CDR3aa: CASSLGNTEAFF; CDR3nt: TGTGCCAGCAGCCTGGGGAACACTGAAGCTTTCTTT
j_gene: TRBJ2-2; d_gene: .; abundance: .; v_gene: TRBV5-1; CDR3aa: CASSTGGVGGTGELFF; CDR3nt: TGCGCCAGCAGCACCGGGGGCGTAGGGGGAACCGGGGAGCTGTTTTTT
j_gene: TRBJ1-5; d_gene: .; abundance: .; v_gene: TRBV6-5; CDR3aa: CASSYSESNQPQHF; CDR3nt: TGTGCCAGCAGTTACTCTGAAAGCAATCAGCCCCAGCATTTT
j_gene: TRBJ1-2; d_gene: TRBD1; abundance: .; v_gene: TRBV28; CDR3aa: CASSRFAGGGVYGYTF; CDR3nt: TGTGCCAGCAGTCGCTTCGCAGGGGGGGGTGTCTATGGCTACACCTTC
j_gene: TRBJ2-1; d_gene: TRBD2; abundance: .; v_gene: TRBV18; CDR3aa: CASSPYAVAGGPNEQFF; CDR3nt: TGTGCCAGCTCACCATACGCGGTAGCGGGAGGGCCGAATGAGCAGTTCTTC
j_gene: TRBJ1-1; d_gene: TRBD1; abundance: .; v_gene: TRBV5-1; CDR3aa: CASSLQGYTEAFF; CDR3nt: TGCGCCAGCAGCCTACAGGGGTACACTGAAGCTTTCTTT
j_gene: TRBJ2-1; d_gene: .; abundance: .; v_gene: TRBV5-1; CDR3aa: CASSLTGVSSSYNEQFF; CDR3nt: TGCGCCAGCAGCCTCACGGGCGTGTCGAGCTCCTACAATGAGCAGTTCTTC
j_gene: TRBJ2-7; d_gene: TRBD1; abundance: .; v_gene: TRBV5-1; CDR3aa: CASSPGTGGGRVEQYF; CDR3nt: TGCGCCAGCAGCCCCGGGACAGGTGGAGGTAGAGTCGAGCAGTACTTC
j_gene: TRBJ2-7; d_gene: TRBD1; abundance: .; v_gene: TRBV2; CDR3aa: CASRGTGGSEQYF; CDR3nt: TGTGCCAGCAGGGGGACAGGGGGCAGCGAGCAGTACTTC
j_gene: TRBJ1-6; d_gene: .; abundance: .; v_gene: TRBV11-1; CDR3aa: CASSLDPMNSPLHF; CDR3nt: TGTGCCAGCAGCTTAGATCCGATGAATTCACCCCTCCACTTT
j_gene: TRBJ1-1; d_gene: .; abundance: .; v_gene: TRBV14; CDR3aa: CASTIGRNTEAFF; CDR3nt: TGTGCCAGCACGATAGGGAGGAACACTGAAGCTTTCTTT
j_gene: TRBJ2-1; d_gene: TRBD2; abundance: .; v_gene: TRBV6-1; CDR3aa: CASSELAGLGRYEQFF; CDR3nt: TGTGCCAGCAGTGAATTAGCCGGACTAGGTCGCTATGAGCAGTTCTTC
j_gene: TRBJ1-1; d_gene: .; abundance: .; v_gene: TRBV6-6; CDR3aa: CASSYEGRRGNTEAFF; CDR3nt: TGTGCCAGCAGTTACGAGGGCAGAAGGGGGAACACTGAAGCTTTCTTT
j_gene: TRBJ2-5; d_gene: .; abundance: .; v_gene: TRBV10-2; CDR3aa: CASTHPGQGETQYF; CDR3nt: TGCGCCAGCACCCACCCCGGGCAAGGAGAGACCCAGTACTTC
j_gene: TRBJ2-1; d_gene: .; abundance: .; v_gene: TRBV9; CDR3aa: CASSVAPQGSYNEQFF; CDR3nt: TGTGCCAGCAGCGTAGCCCCCCAGGGCAGTTACAATGAGCAGTTCTTC
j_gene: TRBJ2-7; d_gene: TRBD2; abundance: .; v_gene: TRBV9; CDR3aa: CASSVDPGLTSYEQYF; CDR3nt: TGTGCCAGCAGCGTGGATCCGGGACTAACCTCCTACGAGCAGTACTTC
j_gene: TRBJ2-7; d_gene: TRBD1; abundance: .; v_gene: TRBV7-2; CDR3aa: CASSSTGGIYEQYF; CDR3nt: TGTGCCAGCAGCTCGACAGGGGGCATTTACGAGCAGTACTTC